This entry lists 7 T cell receptor beta chains sequenced from one sample in a study of spatial heterogeneity in lung cancer. TCRdb used MiXCR to reprocess the 5' RACE reads, holding one entry per CDR3 protein. The sample holds around 100,000 distinct CDR3 sequences, 11% seen once. Time point defined: blood at routine non-recurrence follow-up after resection. The material sequenced was PBMCs, taken at follow-up. These receptor sequences come from a female donor with early-stage non-small cell lung cancer.

CDR3 sequence (DNA): TGTGCCATCAGTAAGGAGGACTATGGCTACACCTTC. It is translated as CAISKEDYGYTF. V gene TRBV10-3 combines with J gene TRBJ1-2; the D is unclear. Between the trimmed V and J ends, which lost 5 bases and 3 bases, there was a span of 7 bases. This CDR3 comprises 12 residues. Per the germline V gene, CDR1 is ENHRY and CDR2 is SYGVKD.

This clonotype was picked up a small number of times. The chain has TRBV7-9 and TRBJ2-7; D remains unclear. Germline-derived CDR1 and CDR2 are SEHNR and FQNEAQ (reference sequence). CDR3 length: 14 residues. Trimming removed 1 base at V and 3 bases at J, with 10 bases between. The DNA of the CDR3 is TGTGCCAGCAGCTTAGACGGTACCAACTACGAGCAGTACTTC. Translated: CASSLDGTNYEQYF.

V and J are TRBV28 and TRBJ1-2; D not resolved. The ends were cut back, 7 bases at V and 8 bases at J, with 17 bases in the middle. This CDR3 comprises 13 residues. The germline CDR1 and CDR2 sequences are MDHEN and SYDVKM. CDR3: CASTSFLFGGYTF. CDR3 nucleotide sequence: TGTGCCAGCACCTCCTTTCTGTTTGGCGGCTACACCTTC.

This clonotype was counted only a few times. V is TRBV4-3 and J is TRBJ1-5, with D hard to call. Trimming stripped 5 bases from V and 3 bases from J, with 11 bases between. Germline V gene sequence: CDR1 LGHNA, CDR2 YSLEER. This CDR3 is built from 14 residues. DNA of the CDR3: TGCGCCAGCAGCGATCTGGCGGACAATCAGCCCCAGCATTTT. The encoded protein is CASSDLADNQPQHF.

This clonotype was observed at least ten times. The chain joins TRBV27 to TRBJ1-6, with 8 bases matching TRBD1. There are 13 residues in the CDR3. Trimming took 8 bases from V and 9 from J; bases not matched to a gene: 6. Germline V gives CDR1 MNHEY, CDR2 SMNVEV (reference sequence). This CDR3 is CASGQGAGSPLHF. CDR3 DNA sequence: TGTGCCAGCGGGCAGGGGGCTGGTTCACCCCTCCACTTT.

CDR3 region: CATSDRDRDTSGYTF. Here the CDR3 DNA reads TGTGCCACCAGTGACCGGGACAGGGATACGTCTGGCTACACCTTC. The chain recombines TRBV24-1 with TRBJ1-2; 9 bases are a match to TRBD1. After removal of 4 bases from V and 7 bases from J, the junction contained 9 bases not matched to a gene. The CDR3 is made up of 15 amino acids. Germline CDR1 and CDR2: KGHDR and SFDVKD.

The V and J genes are TRBV11-2 and TRBJ2-1, with D uncertain. Germline values: CDR1 SGHAT, CDR2 FQNNGV. V was cut by 0 bases and J by 6 bases, with 12 bases left in between. The CDR3 sequence is 15 residues long. The CDR3 sequence: CASSLDPTPSNEQFF. The CDR3 region has the DNA TGTGCCAGCAGCTTAGATCCGACCCCTTCCAATGAGCAGTTCTTC. Full variable domain (remainder filled in from reference TRBV11-2 and TRBJ2-1): EAGVAQSPRYKIIEKRQSVAFWCNPISGHATLYWYQQILGQGPKLLIQFQNNGVVDDSQLPKDRFSAERLKGVDSTLKIQPAKLEDSAVYLCASSLDPTPSNEQFFGPGTRLTVL.